The 29 T cell receptor beta chains reported below all come from one sample, sequenced in a study of blood T cell repertoires in COVID-19 (dated by TCRdb to 2018 to 2021). Receptors were amplified or captured by the immunoSEQ multiplex PCR assay. TCRdb re-hosts the immuneACCESS table, in-frame sequences only. Its copies lack some clones; in the studies checked, an unresolved V gene accounts for under half of them, and the cause for the rest is not known. This sample comprises 59,000 or so clones, roughly 85% of them detected only once. 3% to 4% of the sample belongs to the ten largest clones. Source material: peripheral blood. These receptors were obtained from a man aged 60 to 75 with acute or convalescent COVID-19.

The sample holds a few counts of this clone. The V call is TRBV15, the J call TRBJ2-3; 9 bases match TRBD2. V trimming: 2 bases; J trimming: 6 bases; junction bases outside the gene matches: 9. The CDR3 runs to 16 residues. The germline CDR1 and CDR2 sequences are LNHNV and YYDKDF (reference sequence). CDR3 region: CATSRRSLAGSDTQYF. The CDR3 DNA sequence: TGTGCCACCAGCAGACGTAGCCTAGCGGGATCCGATACGCAGTATTTT.

The J gene is TRBJ1-1, the V gene TRBV20-1; D unresolved. V was pared by 5 bases and J by 3 bases, with 7 bases between. CDR1 DFQATT and CDR2 SNEGSKA come from the germline V gene (reference sequence). The CDR3 sequence is 11 residues long. The CDR3 is CSAEGYTEAFF. The CDR3 nucleotides read TGCAGTGCTGAGGGTTACACTGAAGCTTTCTTT.

This sequence joins TRBV28 and TRBJ1-1; D may be TRBD1 (6 bases). The CDR3 runs to 14 residues. Germline V lookup: CDR1 MDHEN, CDR2 SYDVKM. V was cut by 2 bases and J by 5 bases, with 12 bases left in between. The CDR3 nucleotides read TGTGCCAGCAGTTTAGGGGGGGCGGATACTGAAGCTTTCTTT. Translated, it gives CASSLGGADTEAFF.

The gene calls are TRBV5-4 and TRBJ2-3, with a tentative D call TRBD1 (6 bases). The CDR3 is made up of 17 amino acids. Trimming shortened V by 4 bases and J by 4 bases, and 22 bases separated the two germline ends. Germline V gene lookup returns CDR1 SGHNT and CDR2 YYREEE (reference sequence). The chain's CDR3 is CASSRPGHQTISDTQYF. The CDR3 DNA reads as TGTGCCAGCAGCAGACCGGGACACCAGACGATTTCAGATACGCAGTATTTT.

The V call is TRBV12-3 or TRBV12-4, the J call TRBJ1-1, with 8 bases fitting TRBD1. This CDR3 region has 13 residues. Trimming cost V 8 bases and J 1 base; bases outside gene matches: 3. The CDR3 sequence is CASGDRTNTEAFF. CDR3 coding DNA: TGTGCCAGCGGGGACAGGACGAACACTGAAGCTTTCTTT.

The chain couples TRBV12-3 or TRBV12-4 to TRBJ1-5; no clear D. The V end was cut by 1 base, the J end by 4 bases, with 5 bases between. The CDR3 contains 13 residues. CDR3 protein: CASSLGANQPQHF. Written as DNA, the CDR3 is TGTGCCAGCAGTTTAGGGGCAAATCAGCCCCAGCATTTT.

J is TRBJ2-1 and V is TRBV11-2, with TRBD2 matching over 10 bases. Germline V gene lookup returns CDR1 SGHAT and CDR2 FQNNGV. CDR3 length: 17 residues. V lost 4 bases, J lost 3 bases, and 9 bases stayed unmatched. As DNA, the CDR3 is TGTGCCAGCAGCTCCCCTACTAGCGGGGAAGTCTACAATGAGCAGTTCTTC. It is translated as CASSSPTSGEVYNEQFF.

The V and J genes are TRBV30 and TRBJ2-5, with 7 bases matching TRBD2. V shed 1 base and J 5 bases; nucleotides not matched to a gene: 10. This CDR3 region has 15 residues. Germline V gene data show CDR1 as GTSNPN and CDR2 as SVGIG (reference sequence). CDR3 sequence (DNA): TGTGCCTGGAGTGGCGGGGTAGCGGGTTGGGAGACCCAGTACTTC. It specifies CAWSGGVAGWETQYF.

The chain employs TRBV11-1 and TRBJ2-1; D perhaps matches TRBD2 (5 bases). The CDR3 extends over 14 amino acids. The V gene lost 1 base and the J gene lost 4 bases, with 8 bases spanning the gap. Germline V gene sequence: CDR1 SGHAT, CDR2 FQDESV (reference sequence). CDR3 amino acids: CASSLGRTYNEQFF. DNA of the CDR3: TGTGCCAGCAGCTTAGGACGGACTTACAATGAGCAGTTCTTC.

J is TRBJ2-4 and V is TRBV19; D is ambiguous. The CDR3 covers 13 residues. Germline CDR1 and CDR2: LNHDA and SQIVND (reference sequence). CDR3 sequence (DNA): TGTGCGAGTTCGATAGCCCCTGGGAACATTCAGTACTTC. It is translated as CASSIAPGNIQYF. The entire variable domain, with the rest obtained from reference TRBV19 and TRBJ2-4, is as follows: DGGITQSPKYLFRKEGQNVTLSCEQNLNHDAMYWYRQDPGQGLRLIYYSQIVNDFQKGDIAEGYSVSREKKESFPLTVTSAQKNPTAFYLCASSIAPGNIQYFGAGTRLSVL.

The chain's CDR3 is CASSQDEAESYEQYF. The CDR3 nucleotides are TGTGCCAGCAGCCAAGATGAAGCGGAGAGCTACGAGCAGTACTTC. V and J are TRBV4-2 and TRBJ2-7, with D possibly being TRBD2 (5 bases). Deletions cut 0 bases from V and 3 bases from J, with 12 bases between. CDR1 is LGHNA, CDR2 YNFKEQ, per germline. The CDR3 runs 15 residues.

This clone is a singleton in its sample. The rearrangement links TRBV14 to TRBJ1-3; D unclear. Germline V gene data show CDR1 as SGHDN and CDR2 as FVKESK. V was clipped by 10 bases and J by 0 bases, with 13 bases between them. The CDR3 consists of 14 residues. The CDR3 DNA sequence: TGTGCCACAGCCGGGTCCAACTCTGGAAACACCATATATTTT. Residues: CATAGSNSGNTIYF.

V and J are TRBV29-1 and TRBJ2-7; 10 bases are a match to TRBD2. There are 13 residues in the CDR3. Germline V gives CDR1 SQVTM, CDR2 ANQGSEA. Losses at the gene ends were 5 bases for V and 4 bases for J; bases not matched to a gene: 5. This CDR3 reads CSVRASGSYEQYF. The CDR3 region has the DNA TGCAGCGTTCGGGCTAGCGGGAGTTACGAGCAGTACTTC.

This clone was seen only a few times. This chain connects TRBV7-7 to TRBJ2-2, with TRBD1 matching over 9 bases. V was clipped by 9 bases and J by 4 bases; unmatched bases: 9. The CDR3 is 15 residues long. The germline V gene encodes CDR1 SSHAT and CDR2 FNYEAQ (reference sequence). CDR3 bases: TGTGCCAGTAAAGTCGGGACAGGGTCCACCGGGGAGCTGTTTTTT. Amino acids: CASKVGTGSTGELFF.

This clone was counted once. V gene TRBV10-3 combines with J gene TRBJ2-3, with 9 bases that match TRBD2. Germline trimming cut 6 bases from V and 3 bases from J; bases unmatched to any gene: 4. The CDR3 length is 14 residues. Germline V gene lookup returns CDR1 ENHRY and CDR2 SYGVKD. The CDR3 region is CAIRASGITDTQYF. In DNA form, the CDR3 reads TGTGCCATCAGAGCTAGCGGGATAACAGATACGCAGTATTTT.

The chain uses TRBV27 and TRBJ1-2; D gene unclear. Trimming took 6 bases from V and 2 from J, leaving 19 bases between them. The CDR3 covers 16 residues. Germline V gene data show CDR1 as MNHEY and CDR2 as SMNVEV (reference sequence). CDR3 loop: CASSPQRPGLNYGYTF. The CDR3 DNA follows: TGTGCCAGCAGCCCTCAACGTCCCGGACTCAACTATGGCTACACCTTC.

The gene calls are TRBV2 and TRBJ2-5; 8 positions agree with TRBD1. CDR1 SNHLY and CDR2 FYNNEI come from the germline V gene. V lost 8 bases and J lost 4; bases outside the gene matches: 18. The length of the CDR3 is 17 residues. This CDR3 reads CASSPAPPRGQGETQYF. The CDR3 DNA sequence: TGTGCCAGCTCCCCCGCGCCTCCGCGAGGACAGGGAGAGACCCAGTACTTC.

The chain joins TRBV24-1 to TRBJ2-2, with D maybe TRBD2 (5 bases). Trimming removed 0 bases from V and 0 bases from J, with 10 bases in between. The CDR3 has 17 residues. CDR1 KGHDR and CDR2 SFDVKD come from the germline V gene. In nucleotides, the CDR3 is TGTGCCACCAGTGATTTGGATCCCGGGACGAACACCGGGGAGCTGTTTTTT. Amino acids: CATSDLDPGTNTGELFF.

This clone was seen a few times. This rearrangement joins TRBV7-9 to TRBJ2-5; D is unresolved. Germline CDR1 and CDR2: SEHNR and FQNEAQ (reference sequence). CDR3 size: 15 residues. V lost 4 bases to trimming and J lost 0 bases, with 12 bases between them. The CDR3 region is CASSSLDGYQETQYF. The CDR3 region has the DNA TGTGCCAGCAGCTCATTAGACGGGTACCAAGAGACCCAGTACTTC.

This clone was found once. The V call is TRBV9, the J call TRBJ2-7; 8 nucleotides line up with TRBD1. V shed 4 bases, J shed 7 bases, and the junction held 7 bases outside the gene matches. The germline V gene encodes CDR1 SGDLS and CDR2 YYNGEE. The CDR3 contains 13 residues. The CDR3 reads CASSKGQAREQYF. CDR3 nucleotide sequence: TGTGCCAGCAGCAAGGGACAGGCTCGGGAGCAGTACTTC.

The chain combines TRBV10-3 with TRBJ2-1; TRBD2 agrees at 11 bases. The CDR3 covers 16 residues. V dropped 4 bases and J dropped 4; count of bases not matched to a gene: 6. The germline V gene has CDR1 ENHRY and CDR2 SYGVKD. DNA for the CDR3: TGTGCCATCAGTGGGGGGACTAGCGGTGGGTACAATGAGCAGTTCTTC. Its translation is CAISGGTSGGYNEQFF.

V gene TRBV7-9 combines with J gene TRBJ2-2; D gene unclear. The CDR3 spans 12 residues. The germline gives CDR1 SEHNR, CDR2 FQNEAQ (reference sequence). The V end was cut by 2 bases, the J end by 6 bases, with 4 bases between. The CDR3 reads CASSLRSGELFF. The CDR3 DNA follows: TGTGCCAGCAGCTTACGGTCCGGGGAGCTGTTTTTT. The full variable domain, in which reference TRBV7-9 and TRBJ2-2 provide the parts outside the CDR3, is DTGVSQNPRHKITKRGQNVTFRCDPISEHNRLYWYRQTLGQGPEFLTYFQNEAQLEKSRLLSDRFSAERPKGSFSTLEIQRTEQGDSAMYLCASSLRSGELFFGEGSRLTVL.

The V gene is TRBV29-1, the J gene TRBJ2-1; the match to TRBD1 covers 7 bases. From germline, CDR1 is SQVTM and CDR2 ANQGSEA. CDR3 length: 15 residues. With V trimmed by 6 bases and J by 0 bases, 8 bases remained unmatched. The CDR3 region is CSVDLTGSSYNEQFF. In DNA form, the CDR3 reads TGCAGCGTAGATCTGACAGGGAGCTCCTACAATGAGCAGTTCTTC.

The chain joins TRBV7-2 to TRBJ2-3, with 9 bases fitting TRBD1. V shed 6 bases, J shed 3 bases, and the junction held 10 bases outside the gene matches. CDR1 and CDR2 from the germline V gene are SGHTA and FQGNSA. The length of the CDR3 is 16 residues. The DNA for the CDR3 is TGTGCCAGCAGGTTAACAGGGGGCTTATCGACAGATACGCAGTATTTT. Translation gives CASRLTGGLSTDTQYF.

The DNA of the CDR3 is TGTGCCAGCAGCTCGGGGACAGCTTTGAGGACTGAAGCTTTCTTT. Its translation is CASSSGTALRTEAFF. V and J are TRBV7-9 and TRBJ1-1; 7 nucleotides align to TRBD1. Germline V CDR1 and CDR2: SEHNR, FQNEAQ (reference sequence). The CDR3 covers 15 residues. V shed 4 bases and J 5 bases; nucleotides not matched to a gene: 10.

Only a few counts were recorded for this clone. The rearrangement links TRBV4-3 to TRBJ2-2; 8 bases agree with TRBD1. The germline gives CDR1 LGHNA, CDR2 YSLEER. This CDR3 region has 15 residues. The V and J ends lost 2 bases and 3 bases, in that order; junction bases with no gene match: 2. The CDR3 DNA reads TGCGCCAGCAGCCAACAGGGGGCGGACACCGGGGAGCTGTTTTTT. This encodes CASSQQGADTGELFF.

The CDR3 loop reads CASSVGTSSSYNEQFF. The CDR3 DNA sequence: TGTGCCAGCAGCGTAGGGACTAGTAGTTCCTACAATGAGCAGTTCTTC. V usage is TRBV9 and J usage is TRBJ2-1; 7 positions agree with TRBD2. After removal of 0 bases from V and 1 base from J, the junction contained 4 bases not matched to a gene. The germline V gene encodes CDR1 SGDLS and CDR2 YYNGEE. The CDR3 loop spans 16 amino acids.

The J gene is TRBJ2-1, the V gene TRBV3-1 (or the pseudogene TRBV3-2), with 7 bases identical to TRBD1. The germline V gene has CDR1 LGHDT and CDR2 YNNKEL (reference sequence). The CDR3 covers 12 residues. Germline trimming cut 4 bases from V and 14 bases from J; bases unmatched to any gene: 8. CDR3 coding DNA: TGTGCCAGCAGCCGACAGGGAAAAGAAAAGTTCTTC. Amino acid sequence: CASSRQGKEKFF.

The table lists this clone with a count of one. This chain connects TRBV27 to TRBJ2-1, with 8 nucleotides matching TRBD1. The CDR3 runs 17 residues. V was clipped by 5 bases and J by 3 bases; unmatched bases: 12. Germline V gives CDR1 MNHEY, CDR2 SMNVEV (reference sequence). Here the CDR3 DNA reads TGTGCCAGCAGTAAGTACAGGGGGGAACCCCTCTACAATGAGCAGTTCTTC. Its protein product is CASSKYRGEPLYNEQFF.